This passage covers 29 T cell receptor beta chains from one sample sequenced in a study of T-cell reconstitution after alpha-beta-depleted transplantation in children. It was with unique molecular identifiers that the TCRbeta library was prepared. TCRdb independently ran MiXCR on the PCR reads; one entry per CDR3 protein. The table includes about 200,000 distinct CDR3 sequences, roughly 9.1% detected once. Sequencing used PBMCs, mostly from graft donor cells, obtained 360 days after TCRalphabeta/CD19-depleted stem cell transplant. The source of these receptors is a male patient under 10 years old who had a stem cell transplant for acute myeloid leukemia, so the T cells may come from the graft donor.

The CDR3 region is CASSSTTDEAFF. CDR3 coding DNA: TGTGCCAGCTCATCAACGACAGATGAAGCTTTCTTT. The gene calls are TRBV18 and TRBJ1-1, with D tentatively TRBD1 (5 bases). CDR1 KGHSH and CDR2 LQKENI come from the germline V gene. The V end was cut by 5 bases, the J end by 7 bases, with 11 bases between. This CDR3 has 12 amino acids.

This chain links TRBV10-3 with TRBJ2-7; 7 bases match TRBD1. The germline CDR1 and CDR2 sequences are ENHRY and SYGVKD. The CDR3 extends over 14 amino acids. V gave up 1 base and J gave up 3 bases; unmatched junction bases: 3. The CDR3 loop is CAISEWSGGYEQYV. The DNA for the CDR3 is TGTGCCATCAGTGAGTGGTCAGGGGGCTACGAGCAGTACGTC.

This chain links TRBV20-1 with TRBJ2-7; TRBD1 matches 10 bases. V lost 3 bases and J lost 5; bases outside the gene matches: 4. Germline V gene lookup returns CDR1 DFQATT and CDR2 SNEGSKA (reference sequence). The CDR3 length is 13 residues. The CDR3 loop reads CSARTGTGDEQYF. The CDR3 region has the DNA TGCAGTGCTAGGACCGGGACAGGGGACGAGCAGTACTTC.

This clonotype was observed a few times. As DNA, the CDR3 is TGCAGTGCTAGGGAGTCAGGGAGGGGGGATGAAAAACTGTTTTTT. As protein: CSARESGRGDEKLFF. This chain connects TRBV20-1 to TRBJ1-4; TRBD1 might be the D (6 bases). Between the trimmed V and J ends, which lost 3 bases and 6 bases, there was a span of 17 bases. Germline loops: CDR1 DFQATT, CDR2 SNEGSKA (reference sequence). The CDR3 totals 15 residues.

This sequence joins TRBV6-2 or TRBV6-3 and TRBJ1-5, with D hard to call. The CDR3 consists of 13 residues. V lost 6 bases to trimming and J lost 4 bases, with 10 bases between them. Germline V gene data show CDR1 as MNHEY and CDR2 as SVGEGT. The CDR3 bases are TGTGCCAGCAGCCCGGGAGAAAATCAGCCCCAGCATTTT. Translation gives CASSPGENQPQHF.

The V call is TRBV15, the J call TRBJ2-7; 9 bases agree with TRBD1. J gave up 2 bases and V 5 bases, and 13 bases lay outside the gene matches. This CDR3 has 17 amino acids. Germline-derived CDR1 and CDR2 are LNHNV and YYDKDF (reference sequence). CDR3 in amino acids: CATSQDPGTGRTYEQYV. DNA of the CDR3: TGTGCCACCAGCCAAGACCCCGGGACAGGGCGCACCTACGAGCAGTACGTC.

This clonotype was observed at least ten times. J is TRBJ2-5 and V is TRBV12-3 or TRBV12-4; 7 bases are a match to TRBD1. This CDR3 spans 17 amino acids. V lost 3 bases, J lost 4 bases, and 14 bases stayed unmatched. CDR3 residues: CASSFPKGGQAPETQYF. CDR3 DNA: TGTGCCAGCAGTTTTCCAAAAGGAGGACAGGCCCCAGAGACCCAGTACTTC.

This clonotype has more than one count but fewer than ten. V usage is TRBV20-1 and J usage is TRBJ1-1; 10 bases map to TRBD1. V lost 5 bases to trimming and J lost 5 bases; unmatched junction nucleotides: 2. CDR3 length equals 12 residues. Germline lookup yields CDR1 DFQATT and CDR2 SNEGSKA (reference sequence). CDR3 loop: CSARTGGTEAFF. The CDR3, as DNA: TGCAGTGCTCGGACAGGGGGAACTGAAGCTTTCTTT.

As DNA, the CDR3 is TGTGCCAGCAGTTTGAAAGGACAGGGGGCAGTTGAGCAGTTCTTC. This encodes CASSLKGQGAVEQFF. J is TRBJ2-1 and V is TRBV12-3 or TRBV12-4; TRBD1 agrees at 11 bases. The length of the CDR3 is 15 residues. The ends lost 3 bases at V and 9 bases at J; junction bases unmatched: 7.

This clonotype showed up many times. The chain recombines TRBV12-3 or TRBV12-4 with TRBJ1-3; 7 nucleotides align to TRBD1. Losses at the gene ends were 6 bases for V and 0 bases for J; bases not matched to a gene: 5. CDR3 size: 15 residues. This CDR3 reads CASSRQGHSGNTIYF. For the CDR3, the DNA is TGTGCCAGCAGCCGACAGGGCCACTCTGGAAACACCATATATTTT.

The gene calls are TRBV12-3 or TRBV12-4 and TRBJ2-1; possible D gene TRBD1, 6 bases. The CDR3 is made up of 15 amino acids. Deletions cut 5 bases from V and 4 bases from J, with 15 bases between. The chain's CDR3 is CASSLDRRIYNEQFF. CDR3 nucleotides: TGTGCCAGCAGTCTCGACAGGCGGATATACAATGAGCAGTTCTTC.

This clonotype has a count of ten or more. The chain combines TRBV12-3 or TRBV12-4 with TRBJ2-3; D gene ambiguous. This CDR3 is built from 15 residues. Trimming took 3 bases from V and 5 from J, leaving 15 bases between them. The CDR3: CASSFILRPRDTQYF. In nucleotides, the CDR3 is TGTGCCAGCAGTTTCATTCTAAGACCCAGAGATACGCAGTATTTT.

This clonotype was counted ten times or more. The CDR3 reads CSASDRVYEQYF. The DNA of the CDR3 is TGCAGTGCTTCGGACAGGGTCTACGAGCAGTACTTC. This chain links TRBV20-1 with TRBJ2-7, with 8 nucleotides matching TRBD1. Germline V gives CDR1 DFQATT, CDR2 SNEGSKA (reference sequence). Trimming cost V 5 bases and J 3 bases; bases outside gene matches: 3. The CDR3 runs 12 residues.

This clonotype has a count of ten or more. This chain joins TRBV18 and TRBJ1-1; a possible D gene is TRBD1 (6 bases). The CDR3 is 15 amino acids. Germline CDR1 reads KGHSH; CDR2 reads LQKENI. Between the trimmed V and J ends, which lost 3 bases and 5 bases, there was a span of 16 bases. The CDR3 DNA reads TGTGCCAGCTCACCCACCCAAGAGGGGGGTACTGAAGCTTTCTTT. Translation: CASSPTQEGGTEAFF.

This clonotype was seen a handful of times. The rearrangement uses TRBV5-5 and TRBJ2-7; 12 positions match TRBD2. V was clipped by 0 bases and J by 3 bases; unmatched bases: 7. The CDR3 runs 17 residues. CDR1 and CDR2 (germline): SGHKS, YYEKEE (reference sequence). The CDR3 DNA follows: TGTGCCAGCAGCTTGGTTGCCAGGACTAGCGGGAACTACGAGCAGTACTTC. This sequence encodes CASSLVARTSGNYEQYF.

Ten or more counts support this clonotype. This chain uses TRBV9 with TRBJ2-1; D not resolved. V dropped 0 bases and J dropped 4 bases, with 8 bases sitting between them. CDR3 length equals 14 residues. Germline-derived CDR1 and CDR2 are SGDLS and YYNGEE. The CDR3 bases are TGTGCCAGCAGCGTAGTAATGGATTACAATGAGCAGTTCTTC. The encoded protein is CASSVVMDYNEQFF.

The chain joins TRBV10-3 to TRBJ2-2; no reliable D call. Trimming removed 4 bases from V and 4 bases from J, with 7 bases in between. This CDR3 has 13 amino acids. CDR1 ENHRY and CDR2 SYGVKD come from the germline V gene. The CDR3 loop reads CAISGQTTGELFF. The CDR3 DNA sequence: TGTGCCATCAGTGGACAAACCACCGGGGAGCTGTTTTTT.

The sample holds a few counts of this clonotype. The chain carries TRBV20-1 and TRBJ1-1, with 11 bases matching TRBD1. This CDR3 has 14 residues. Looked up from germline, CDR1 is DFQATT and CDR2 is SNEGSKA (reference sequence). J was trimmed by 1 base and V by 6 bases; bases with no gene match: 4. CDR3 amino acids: CSATGTGGNTEAFF. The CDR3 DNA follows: TGCAGTGCCACCGGGACAGGGGGGAACACTGAAGCTTTCTTT.

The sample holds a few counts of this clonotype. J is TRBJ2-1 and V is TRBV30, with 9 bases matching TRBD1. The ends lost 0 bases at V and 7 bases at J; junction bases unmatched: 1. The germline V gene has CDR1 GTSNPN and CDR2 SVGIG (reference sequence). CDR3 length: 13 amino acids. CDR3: CAWSVGTGNEQFF. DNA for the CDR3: TGTGCCTGGAGTGTGGGGACAGGGAATGAGCAGTTCTTC.

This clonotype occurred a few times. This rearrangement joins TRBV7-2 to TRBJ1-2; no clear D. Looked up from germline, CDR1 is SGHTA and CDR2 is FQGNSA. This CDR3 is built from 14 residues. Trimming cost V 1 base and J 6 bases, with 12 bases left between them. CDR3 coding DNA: TGTGCCAGCAGCTTAGGAACTATGGGCGATGGCTACACCTTC. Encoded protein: CASSLGTMGDGYTF.

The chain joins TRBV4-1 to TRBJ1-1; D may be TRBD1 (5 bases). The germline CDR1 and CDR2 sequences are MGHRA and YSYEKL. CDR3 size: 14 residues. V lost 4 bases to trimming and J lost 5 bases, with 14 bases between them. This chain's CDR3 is CASSLAGVGTEAFF. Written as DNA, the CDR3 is TGCGCCAGCAGCCTCGCGGGGGTGGGAACTGAAGCTTTCTTT.

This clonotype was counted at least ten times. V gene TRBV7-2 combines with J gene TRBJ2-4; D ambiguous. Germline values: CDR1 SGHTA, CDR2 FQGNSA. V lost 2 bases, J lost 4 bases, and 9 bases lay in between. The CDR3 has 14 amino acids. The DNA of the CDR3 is TGTGCCAGCAGCTTATCGACGGTAAAAAACATTCAGTACTTC. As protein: CASSLSTVKNIQYF.

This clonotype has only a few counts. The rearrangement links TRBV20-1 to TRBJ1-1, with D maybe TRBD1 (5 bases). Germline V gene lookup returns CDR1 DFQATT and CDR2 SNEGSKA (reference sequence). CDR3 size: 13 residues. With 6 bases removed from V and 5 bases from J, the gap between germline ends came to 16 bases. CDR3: CSASDSLVTEAFF. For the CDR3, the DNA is TGCAGTGCAAGCGACAGCTTAGTTACTGAAGCTTTCTTT.

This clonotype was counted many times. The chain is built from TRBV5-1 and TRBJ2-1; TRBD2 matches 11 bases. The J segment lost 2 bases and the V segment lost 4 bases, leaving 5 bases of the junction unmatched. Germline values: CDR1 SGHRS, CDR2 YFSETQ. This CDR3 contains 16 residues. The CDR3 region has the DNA TGCGCCAGCAGCGGAACTAGCGGGGGAACCTACAATGAGCAGTTCTTC. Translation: CASSGTSGGTYNEQFF.

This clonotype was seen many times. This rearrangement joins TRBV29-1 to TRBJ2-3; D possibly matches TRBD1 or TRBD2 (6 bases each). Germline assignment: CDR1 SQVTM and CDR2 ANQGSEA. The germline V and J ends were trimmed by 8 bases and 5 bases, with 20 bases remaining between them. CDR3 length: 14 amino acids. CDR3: CSSDGGEGGDTQYF. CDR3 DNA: TGCAGCTCCGACGGGGGAGAGGGGGGAGATACGCAGTATTTT.

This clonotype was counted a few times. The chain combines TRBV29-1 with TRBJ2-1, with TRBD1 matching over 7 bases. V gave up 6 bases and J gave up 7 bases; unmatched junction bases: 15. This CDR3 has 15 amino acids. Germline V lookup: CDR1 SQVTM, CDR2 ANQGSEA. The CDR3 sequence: CSVAVSSRTGNEQFF. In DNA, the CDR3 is TGCAGCGTGGCCGTATCAAGCCGGACAGGAAATGAGCAGTTCTTC.

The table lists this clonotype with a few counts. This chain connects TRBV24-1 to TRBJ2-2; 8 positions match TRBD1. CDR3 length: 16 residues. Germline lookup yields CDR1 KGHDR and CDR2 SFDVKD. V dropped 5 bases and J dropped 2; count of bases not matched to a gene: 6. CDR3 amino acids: CATSATGTGNTGELFF. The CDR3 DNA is TGTGCCACCAGTGCCACCGGGACAGGCAACACCGGGGAGCTGTTTTTT.

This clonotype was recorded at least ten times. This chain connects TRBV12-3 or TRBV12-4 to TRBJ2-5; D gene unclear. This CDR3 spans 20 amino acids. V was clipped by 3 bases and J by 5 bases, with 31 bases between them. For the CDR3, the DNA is TGTGCCAGCAGTTTGAGGTTTAAGGGTATGGGCGGTCGCGGTGCGGAGACCCAGTACTTC. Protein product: CASSLRFKGMGGRGAETQYF.

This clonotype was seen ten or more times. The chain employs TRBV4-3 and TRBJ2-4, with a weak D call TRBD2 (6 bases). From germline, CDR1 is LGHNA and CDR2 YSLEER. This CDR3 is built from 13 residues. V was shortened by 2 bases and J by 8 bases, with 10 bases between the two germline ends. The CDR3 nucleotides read TGCGCCAGCAGCCAACTGGGAGGTGACATTCAGTACTTC. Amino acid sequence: CASSQLGGDIQYF.